Listed below are T cell receptor beta chains from one sample, sequenced in a study of CD8 T cells in ankylosing spondylitis. TCRdb reprocessed the 5' RACE reads via MiXCR and lists one record per CDR3 protein. This table has under 250,000 distinct CDR3 sequences, 32% appearing once. The sequenced material came from blood, either unsorted or a sorted T cell fraction (not recorded which). These receptors were obtained from a male donor with ankylosing spondylitis or in good health (not recorded which). Each CDR3 is given with its conserved first and last residue. A D gene is named only where the DNA matches it firmly. Clone size is not always given. Where it is, it says once, few, many or a class for expanded clones.

v_gene: TRBV5-5
abundance: .
d_gene: .
j_gene: TRBJ2-7
CDR3nt: TGTGCCAGCAGCTCCCGACCATCTGGGGAGCAGTACTTC
CDR3aa: CASSSRPSGEQYF

v_gene: TRBV20-1
abundance: .
d_gene: TRBD1
j_gene: TRBJ1-1
CDR3nt: TGCAGTGCTAGAGGCGAAGGGGGCTCGGGGCTGGCTGAAGCTTTCTTT
CDR3aa: CSARGEGGSGLAEAFF

v_gene: TRBV12-3/TRBV12-4
abundance: few
d_gene: .
j_gene: TRBJ1-3
CDR3nt: TGTGCCAGCAGTCTACAGGTCTCTGGAAACACCATATATTTT
CDR3aa: CASSLQVSGNTIYF

v_gene: TRBV6-1
abundance: .
d_gene: .
j_gene: TRBJ2-7
CDR3nt: TGTGCCAGCACCATCTGGGGCCGAACCTACGAGCAGTACTTC
CDR3aa: CASTIWGRTYEQYF

v_gene: TRBV29-1
abundance: few
d_gene: .
j_gene: TRBJ2-2
CDR3nt: TGCAGCGTACGCGGAAAGGGGACCGGGGAGCTGTTTTTT
CDR3aa: CSVRGKGTGELFF

v_gene: TRBV6-1
abundance: .
d_gene: .
j_gene: TRBJ2-3
CDR3nt: TGTGCCAGCAGTGACCCGACGCGGGCAGATACGCAGTATTTT
CDR3aa: CASSDPTRADTQYF

v_gene: TRBV20-1
abundance: once
d_gene: .
j_gene: TRBJ2-7
CDR3nt: TGCAGTGCTAGTCGGGACACGAACACCTACGAGCAGTACTTC
CDR3aa: CSASRDTNTYEQYF

v_gene: TRBV5-5
abundance: few
d_gene: .
j_gene: TRBJ2-1
CDR3nt: TGTGCCAGCAGCGTAGGGACCTCAAATCCTGGGTACAATGAGCAGTTCTTC
CDR3aa: CASSVGTSNPGYNEQFF

v_gene: TRBV12-3/TRBV12-4
abundance: .
d_gene: .
j_gene: TRBJ1-1
CDR3nt: TGTGCCAGCAGTTTATGGAGGAGTGACACTGAAGCTTTCTTT
CDR3aa: CASSLWRSDTEAFF

v_gene: TRBV15
abundance: few
d_gene: TRBD1
j_gene: TRBJ2-3
CDR3nt: TGTGCCACCAGCAGACGACCACAGGGGGGTGGTTGGTCAGATACGCAGTATTTT
CDR3aa: CATSRRPQGGGWSDTQYF

v_gene: TRBV20-1
abundance: .
d_gene: .
j_gene: TRBJ2-1
CDR3nt: TGCAGTGCTAGCCCCGCGGGTGGGAAAATTAACAATGAGCAGTTCTTC
CDR3aa: CSASPAGGKINNEQFF

v_gene: TRBV20-1
abundance: few
d_gene: .
j_gene: TRBJ2-3
CDR3nt: TGCAGTGCGTCCCCTCTTTTCGGGGGAATGGCAGATACGCAGTATTTT
CDR3aa: CSASPLFGGMADTQYF

v_gene: TRBV7-9
abundance: .
d_gene: .
j_gene: TRBJ2-1
CDR3nt: TGTGCCAGCAGCCCCACTGGGGGGGCGGAGGAGCAGTTCTTC
CDR3aa: CASSPTGGAEEQFF

v_gene: TRBV10-3
abundance: few
d_gene: .
j_gene: TRBJ2-7
CDR3nt: TGTGCCATCAGTGAGTTGAACGAGCAGTACTTC
CDR3aa: CAISELNEQYF

v_gene: TRBV6-5
abundance: few
d_gene: .
j_gene: TRBJ2-1
CDR3nt: TGTGCCAGCAGTTTTGATGGTTACAATGAGCAGTTCTTC
CDR3aa: CASSFDGYNEQFF

v_gene: TRBV7-8
abundance: .
d_gene: .
j_gene: TRBJ1-6
CDR3nt: TGTGCCAGCAGCCGGGAGAGGGTGAATTCACCCCTCCACTTT
CDR3aa: CASSRERVNSPLHF

v_gene: TRBV4-1
abundance: .
d_gene: .
j_gene: TRBJ2-7
CDR3nt: TGCGCCAGCAGCCAGGCCCACGGGGCCTCCTACGAGCAGTACTTC
CDR3aa: CASSQAHGASYEQYF

v_gene: TRBV20-1
abundance: .
d_gene: .
j_gene: TRBJ2-5
CDR3nt: TGCAGTGCCCGGCAAAGGCCACAAGAGACCCAGTACTTC
CDR3aa: CSARQRPQETQYF

v_gene: TRBV12-3/TRBV12-4
abundance: .
d_gene: TRBD1
j_gene: TRBJ2-5
CDR3nt: TGTGCCAGCAGTCTCCTACAGGGGTGGCAAGAGACCCAGTACTTC
CDR3aa: CASSLLQGWQETQYF

v_gene: TRBV5-1
abundance: few
d_gene: TRBD2
j_gene: TRBJ2-1
CDR3nt: TGCGCCAGCAGCGCATTAGCGGGCTCCTACAATGAGCAGTTCTTC
CDR3aa: CASSALAGSYNEQFF

v_gene: TRBV5-1
abundance: few
d_gene: TRBD1
j_gene: TRBJ2-2
CDR3nt: TGCGCCAGCAGCTTAATGACAGGGCACGCGAACACCGGGGAGCTGTTTTTT
CDR3aa: CASSLMTGHANTGELFF

v_gene: TRBV7-8
abundance: few
d_gene: .
j_gene: TRBJ2-7
CDR3nt: TGTGCCAGCAGCTTATTTCGGGCAGGGGATGATGAGCAGTACTTC
CDR3aa: CASSLFRAGDDEQYF

v_gene: TRBV29-1
abundance: .
d_gene: TRBD1
j_gene: TRBJ2-7
CDR3nt: TGCAGCGTTCCTAAACCGGGACAGGGATTTAACGAGCAGTACTTC
CDR3aa: CSVPKPGQGFNEQYF

v_gene: TRBV10-3
abundance: .
d_gene: TRBD1
j_gene: TRBJ2-7
CDR3nt: TGTGCCATCAAGGGAGGACAGGGAGGCGAGCAGTACTTC
CDR3aa: CAIKGGQGGEQYF

v_gene: TRBV20-1
abundance: .
d_gene: .
j_gene: TRBJ2-5
CDR3nt: TGCAGTGCTAGAGGGGGGCGGGACTCGAAAGAGACCCAGTACTTC
CDR3aa: CSARGGRDSKETQYF

v_gene: TRBV20-1
abundance: few
d_gene: .
j_gene: TRBJ2-5
CDR3nt: TGCAGTGCTAGAGGTGGGGGAGTACCCCAAGAGACCCAGTACTTC
CDR3aa: CSARGGGVPQETQYF

v_gene: TRBV4-1
abundance: .
d_gene: .
j_gene: TRBJ1-6
CDR3nt: TGCGCCAGCAGCCAAGGGGAGGGCCGTACCCTCCACTTT
CDR3aa: CASSQGEGRTLHF

v_gene: TRBV29-1
abundance: few
d_gene: .
j_gene: TRBJ2-2
CDR3nt: TGCAGCGTAGCAAGGGTCTCCGGGGAGCTGTTTTTT
CDR3aa: CSVARVSGELFF

v_gene: TRBV10-3
abundance: .
d_gene: .
j_gene: TRBJ2-5
CDR3nt: TGTGCCATCAGTGAGTCTGTAGAGATTCAAGAGACCCAGTACTTC
CDR3aa: CAISESVEIQETQYF

v_gene: TRBV3-1
abundance: many
d_gene: .
j_gene: TRBJ2-3
CDR3nt: TGTGCCAGCAGCCCTAGCACAGATACGCAGTATTTT
CDR3aa: CASSPSTDTQYF

v_gene: TRBV7-9
abundance: .
d_gene: .
j_gene: TRBJ2-2
CDR3nt: TGTGCCAGCAGAAGGTTAAGACAGGAGAACACCGGGGAGCTGTTTTTT
CDR3aa: CASRRLRQENTGELFF

v_gene: TRBV7-9
abundance: few
d_gene: .
j_gene: TRBJ2-1
CDR3nt: TGTGCCAGCAGCACCCCGGGGTTCAGCTCCTACAATGAGCAGTTCTTC
CDR3aa: CASSTPGFSSYNEQFF

v_gene: TRBV5-1
abundance: few
d_gene: .
j_gene: TRBJ1-2
CDR3nt: TGCGCCAGCAGCCCAGACATGGGGCTTGGCTACACCTTC
CDR3aa: CASSPDMGLGYTF

v_gene: TRBV4-1
abundance: .
d_gene: TRBD1
j_gene: TRBJ2-1
CDR3nt: TGCGCCAGCAGCCAAGTGCAGGGGGACTACAATGAGCAGTTCTTC
CDR3aa: CASSQVQGDYNEQFF

v_gene: TRBV7-9
abundance: .
d_gene: .
j_gene: TRBJ2-1
CDR3nt: TGTGCCAGCAGCCTGCAGGGGTACAATGAGCAGTTCTTC
CDR3aa: CASSLQGYNEQFF

v_gene: TRBV4-2
abundance: few
d_gene: .
j_gene: TRBJ2-3
CDR3nt: TGTGCCAGCAGCCAAAGTTCCTCGGGGAGAGGAGATACGCAGTATTTT
CDR3aa: CASSQSSSGRGDTQYF

v_gene: TRBV11-2
abundance: few
d_gene: TRBD1
j_gene: TRBJ2-1
CDR3nt: TGTGCCAGCAGCGACCACCGGACAGGGATTCCCATGGAGCAGTTCTTC
CDR3aa: CASSDHRTGIPMEQFF

v_gene: TRBV29-1
abundance: .
d_gene: .
j_gene: TRBJ2-7
CDR3nt: TGCAGCGTTGTCCGTAGTACAGGTGGCGAGCAGTACTTC
CDR3aa: CSVVRSTGGEQYF

v_gene: TRBV4-2
abundance: few
d_gene: TRBD1
j_gene: TRBJ1-2
CDR3nt: TGTGCCAGCAGCCAAGACCGGACAGGGATAAGCTACACCTTC
CDR3aa: CASSQDRTGISYTF

v_gene: TRBV29-1
abundance: few
d_gene: .
j_gene: TRBJ2-7
CDR3nt: TGCAGCGTCTCAAGGGGTGAGGCGACGGTCCAGCAGTACTTC
CDR3aa: CSVSRGEATVQQYF

v_gene: TRBV20-1
abundance: .
d_gene: TRBD1
j_gene: TRBJ2-3
CDR3nt: TGCAGTGCTAGGAGGGACAGGGGCCAGTATTTT
CDR3aa: CSARRDRGQYF

v_gene: TRBV20-1
abundance: .
d_gene: TRBD2
j_gene: TRBJ2-5
CDR3nt: TGCAGTTTCCGCGGGGGACCACAAGAGACCCAGTACTTC
CDR3aa: CSFRGGPQETQYF

v_gene: TRBV12-3/TRBV12-4
abundance: few
d_gene: .
j_gene: TRBJ2-1
CDR3nt: TGTGCCAGCAGTCTAGGGTCCAATGAGCAGTTCTTC
CDR3aa: CASSLGSNEQFF

v_gene: TRBV6-1
abundance: .
d_gene: .
j_gene: TRBJ2-1
CDR3nt: TGTGCCAGCAGAGCCGCCCGGGGAAATGAGCAGTTCTTC
CDR3aa: CASRAARGNEQFF

v_gene: TRBV6-5
abundance: .
d_gene: .
j_gene: TRBJ2-7
CDR3nt: TGTGCCAGCAGTTACGGGATACGGGGCGGGTACGAGCAGTACTTC
CDR3aa: CASSYGIRGGYEQYF

v_gene: TRBV20-1
abundance: many
d_gene: .
j_gene: TRBJ2-1
CDR3nt: TGCAGTGTAGGGGGGGACAATGAGCAGTTCTTC
CDR3aa: CSVGGDNEQFF

v_gene: TRBV20-1
abundance: .
d_gene: TRBD1
j_gene: TRBJ1-5
CDR3nt: TGCAGTGCTGGGGGACAGGGCGCTGGGGGACCCCAGCATTTT
CDR3aa: CSAGGQGAGGPQHF

v_gene: TRBV5-1
abundance: few
d_gene: TRBD1
j_gene: TRBJ2-3
CDR3nt: TGCGCCAGCAGACCGGGACAGGGGATAGATACGCAGTATTTT
CDR3aa: CASRPGQGIDTQYF

v_gene: TRBV7-2
abundance: .
d_gene: TRBD2
j_gene: TRBJ2-5
CDR3nt: TGTGCCAGCAGCCAGTTCGGGGGGGGCCGAGAGACCCAGTACTTC
CDR3aa: CASSQFGGGRETQYF